This T cell receptor beta chain originates from a study of cytomegalovirus exposure and HLA in healthy donors. Study details: A subsequent analysis stated that the approximately 110 validation repertoires were run on the same platform as the 550 to 750 first-cohort repertoires. Study conclusions and caveats: Generally TCR sequences proved uncommon, though certain public TCRs appeared in numerous donors. Among TCR beta chains, those listed as cytomegalovirus-associated numbered some 170.

About this clone itself: Antigen unknown.

The donors were members of the approximately 120-subject validation cohort (separate from the approximately 670-subject first cohort). The CDR3 runs to 12 residues. V was cut by 5 bases and J by 11 bases, with 15 bases left in between. CDR1 and CDR2 (germline): SGHAT, FQNNGV. Sequenced by immunoSEQ multiplex PCR; TCRdb stores in-frame clones only, minus some. The repertoire holds just under 75,000 clones, with approximately 94% as singletons. This sequence was found in a woman between 18 and 30 years old in good health and CMV-seropositive. The sequencing input was PBMCs. The rearrangement uses TRBV11-2 and TRBJ1-1; a weak D match, TRBD1 (6 bases). The CDR3 spells CASSEQGMAAFF. The CDR3 DNA follows: TGTGCCAGCAGCGAACAGGGTATGGCCGCTTTCTTT.